The present T cell receptor beta chain was sequenced within a study of cytomegalovirus exposure and HLA in healthy donors. Study-level background: Some 85 million unique TCRs, all from HLA-typed donors, were included in an early release of the data. Among approximately 400 genotyped donors, around 82% fell in the Caucasian-associated ancestry cluster.

Study-level results: Judged likely to be a sequencing artifact was a cluster of highly shared sequence variants. A classifier reportedly called cytomegalovirus status with high sensitivity and specificity.

Regarding this clone: Its antigen is not identified.

The CDR3 is 16 residues long. The V end was cut by 4 bases, the J end by 4 bases, with 19 bases between. Germline CDR1 and CDR2: SGHTA and FQGNSA. The PCR used 60 Vbeta and 13 Jbeta primers. Profiled with immunoSEQ multiplex PCR; TCRdb holds only in-frame clones, not every one. This table holds around 200,000 clones, about 83% found once. The chain carries TRBV7-2 and TRBJ2-5; maybe TRBD2 (7 bases). Sequences were obtained from PBMCs. The clonotype was recovered from a woman aged 50 to 60 in good health and CMV-seropositive. This CDR3 reads CASSSRRWGGGETQYF. CDR3 coding DNA: TGTGCCAGCAGCTCCCGCCGGTGGGGGGGCGGAGAGACCCAGTACTTC.